The 7 T cell receptor beta chains below all came from one sample that was sequenced in a study of blood T cell repertoires in COVID-19. Libraries were prepared by immunoSEQ multiplex PCR; TCRdb keeps only in-frame clonotypes and omits some of them. The sample contains roughly 150,000 clones, roughly 88% of which appear only once. The sequencing sample was made of peripheral blood. The receptors here all came from a man aged 18-30 years with COVID-19, enrolled during active disease.

The chain employs TRBV28 and TRBJ2-7; D perhaps matches TRBD1 (5 bases). The germline gives CDR1 MDHEN, CDR2 SYDVKM. The CDR3 is made up of 15 amino acids. V dropped 6 bases and J dropped 2 bases, with 17 bases sitting between them. For the CDR3, the DNA is TGTGCCAGCAGCCCTAGGGGAATAGGCCCCTACGAGCAGTACTTC. Translated: CASSPRGIGPYEQYF.

This sequence joins TRBV7-2 and TRBJ1-2, with D possibly TRBD1 on 5 matching bases. Per the germline V gene, CDR1 is SGHTA and CDR2 is FQGNSA. CDR3 size: 14 residues. V was clipped by 4 bases and J by 6 bases, with 15 bases between them. For the CDR3, the DNA is TGTGCCAGCAGCTGGGTTCCCAGGGAGGATGGCTACACCTTC. Translation gives CASSWVPREDGYTF.

The chain joins TRBV9 to TRBJ1-6, with D possibly matching TRBD1 (5 bases). Germline V gives CDR1 SGDLS, CDR2 YYNGEE. The CDR3 spans 15 residues. Trimming took off 0 bases at V and 7 bases at J, with 11 bases between the two ends. The CDR3 is CASSVEMAGNSPLHF. CDR3 bases: TGTGCCAGCAGCGTAGAGATGGCAGGGAATTCACCCCTCCACTTT.

The V call is TRBV7-9, the J call TRBJ1-1, with D possibly TRBD1 on 5 matching bases. Germline V gene data show CDR1 as SEHNR and CDR2 as FQNEAQ (reference sequence). The CDR3 spans 16 residues. Between the trimmed V and J ends, which lost 5 bases and 2 bases, there was a span of 18 bases. The CDR3 DNA is TGTGCCAGCAGCAGGCGGGACTCCAGACGAAACACTGAAGCTTTCTTT. It codes for CASSRRDSRRNTEAFF.

This chain connects TRBV18 to TRBJ1-1; D not resolved. Trimming removed 3 bases at V and 1 base at J, with 9 bases between. The CDR3 totals 14 residues. Germline V gene sequence: CDR1 KGHSH, CDR2 LQKENI. CDR3 protein: CASSPLSTNTEAFF. CDR3 DNA sequence: TGTGCCAGCTCACCTCTATCAACGAACACTGAAGCTTTCTTT.

The rearrangement uses TRBV27 and TRBJ1-5, with 9 bases lining up with TRBD1. V dropped 5 bases and J dropped 2; count of bases not matched to a gene: 4. The CDR3 contains 15 residues. Germline CDR1 and CDR2: MNHEY and SMNVEV (reference sequence). CDR3 nucleotide sequence: TGTGCCAGCAGTCCCGGGACAGGGCGCAATCAGCCCCAGCATTTT. It encodes CASSPGTGRNQPQHF.

The chain is built from TRBV6-5 and TRBJ2-7; D might be TRBD1 (5 bases). Germline CDR1 MNHEY, CDR2 SVGAGI. Trimming cost V 2 bases and J 4 bases, with 12 bases left between them. The CDR3 loop spans 14 amino acids. In DNA, the CDR3 is TGTGCCAGCAGTTACGGGGCTCAGGTATACGAGCAGTACTTC. Translated, it gives CASSYGAQVYEQYF.